The present T cell receptor (beta chain) was sequenced within a study of CD8 T cells in ankylosing spondylitis. Germline lookup yields CDR1 DFQATT and CDR2 SNEGSKA (reference sequence). The CDR3 contains 13 residues. V lost 1 base, J lost 5 bases, and 11 bases lay in between. In TCRdb, the 5' RACE reads were re-called with MiXCR into one record per CDR3 protein. Here the sample spans 30,000 to 45,000 distinct CDR3 sequences, approximately 11% being singletons. The sequencing input was synovial fluid, either unsorted or a sorted T cell fraction (not recorded which). The TCR was taken from a male donor with ankylosing spondylitis. V usage is TRBV20-1 and J usage is TRBJ2-5; D not resolved. The chain's CDR3 is CSARGRAYETQYF. In DNA, the CDR3 is TGCAGTGCTAGAGGCAGAGCTTACGAGACCCAGTACTTC.